This entry describes one T cell receptor (beta chain). Its matching antigen is unknown. The sample comes from a study of cytomegalovirus exposure and HLA in healthy donors. Study-wide context: Earlier sequencing of 150 million to 200 million T cells yielded 90 million to 140 million unique TCR beta sequences. Findings and caveats of the study: The authors enumerated some 170 TCR beta chains as linked to cytomegalovirus. Available immune exposure information was restricted to CMV serostatus only.

PCR used 60 Vbeta primers and 13 Jbeta primers. Libraries were prepared by immunoSEQ multiplex PCR; TCRdb keeps only in-frame clonotypes and omits some of them. The sample yields over 200,000 clones, over 70% seen once. This CDR3 has 16 residues. Trimming took 4 bases from V and 0 from J; bases not matched to a gene: 5. CDR1 is SGHTA, CDR2 FQGNSA, per germline. The chain uses TRBV7-2 and TRBJ2-1, with 8 bases matching TRBD2. Sample: PBMCs. The source of this sequence is a woman aged 55 to 70 in good health and CMV-seropositive. CDR3 residues: CASSSSGFTSYNEQFF. The DNA for the CDR3 is TGTGCCAGCAGCTCTAGCGGGTTCACCTCCTACAATGAGCAGTTCTTC.